The T cell receptor beta chain described here comes from a study of cytomegalovirus exposure and HLA in healthy donors. J was trimmed by 2 bases and V by 5 bases; bases with no gene match: 3. In germline, CDR1 is MNHNS, CDR2 SASEGT. CDR3 size: 14 residues. 60 Vbeta and 13 Jbeta primers were used in PCR. Assay used: immunoSEQ multiplex PCR; TCRdb lists only in-frame clones, some missing. The sample yields about 200,000 clones, 80% to 85% seen once. The chain combines TRBV6-1 with TRBJ1-5; TRBD1 aligns across 7 bases. The sample taken for sequencing was PBMCs. The clonotype originates from a woman aged 50 to 65 in good health and CMV-seropositive. The DNA of the CDR3 is TGTGCCAGCAGTTCAGGGGGAGGCAATCAGCCCCAGCATTTT. It codes for CASSSGGGNQPQHF.